This passage covers 7 T cell receptor beta chains from one sample sequenced in a study of blood T cell repertoires in COVID-19. The assay was immunoSEQ multiplex PCR, and TCRdb's table has in-frame clones only and misses some. The data show approximately 150,000 clones, 80% to 85% seen once. Sequenced: peripheral blood. The receptors were sampled from a man aged 60 to 69 with acute or convalescent COVID-19.

J is TRBJ2-7 and V is TRBV19; 10 nucleotides align to TRBD1. Germline loops: CDR1 LNHDA, CDR2 SQIVND (reference sequence). The CDR3 is 14 amino acids. Trimming cost V 5 bases and J 3 bases; bases outside gene matches: 4. The CDR3 DNA follows: TGTGCCAGTAGTGGGGGGACAGGGGTCTACGAGCAGTACTTC. Translation: CASSGGTGVYEQYF.

This chain connects TRBV2 to TRBJ2-7; 9 bases map to TRBD2. Trimming cost V 6 bases and J 1 base; bases outside gene matches: 4. Germline V gene lookup returns CDR1 SNHLY and CDR2 FYNNEI. This CDR3 comprises 14 residues. CDR3 in amino acids: CASRYSGSSYEQYF. The CDR3 DNA reads TGTGCCAGCAGATATAGCGGGAGTTCCTACGAGCAGTACTTC.

The chain carries TRBV5-1 and TRBJ1-2; D may be TRBD1 (6 bases). CDR1 and CDR2 (germline): SGHRS, YFSETQ. Trimming removed 1 base from V and 3 bases from J, with 10 bases in between. The CDR3 is made up of 14 amino acids. The CDR3 reads CASSLNSGDYGYTF. The CDR3 DNA reads as TGCGCCAGCAGCTTGAATTCAGGGGACTATGGCTACACCTTC.

The gene calls are TRBV19 and TRBJ2-3; TRBD2 aligns across 10 bases. The CDR3 sequence is 17 residues long. CDR1 and CDR2 (germline): LNHDA, SQIVND (reference sequence). The J segment lost 1 base and the V segment lost 5 bases, leaving 9 bases of the junction unmatched. DNA of the CDR3: TGTGCCAGTAGTCTAAGCGGGGGGGCGTTCGGCACAGATACGCAGTATTTT. Protein sequence: CASSLSGGAFGTDTQYF.

The chain joins TRBV29-1 to TRBJ1-1; 7 nucleotides line up with TRBD1. The CDR3 spans 13 residues. The ends lost 7 bases at V and 5 bases at J; junction bases unmatched: 10. Germline V gene sequence: CDR1 SQVTM, CDR2 ANQGSEA. This CDR3 is CSGHQGGQTEAFF. DNA of the CDR3: TGCAGCGGCCACCAAGGGGGCCAGACTGAAGCTTTCTTT.

This clone was observed a single time. The rearrangement joins TRBV29-1 to TRBJ1-2; maybe TRBD1 (6 bases). Looked up from germline, CDR1 is SQVTM and CDR2 is ANQGSEA. The CDR3 totals 15 residues. The V end lost 6 bases, the J end lost 4 bases, and 21 bases lay between the germline ends. As DNA, the CDR3 is TGCAGCGTCCTGGGGAGCCCACAGGGCGCCTATGGCTACACCTTC. It encodes CSVLGSPQGAYGYTF.

The chain is built from TRBV19 and TRBJ1-3, with TRBD1 as a possible D gene (6 bases). Trimming took 7 bases from V and 3 from J, leaving 19 bases between them. This CDR3 is 16 amino acids long. Germline CDR1 and CDR2: LNHDA and SQIVND (reference sequence). The CDR3 sequence is CASTYLRGEFGNTIYF. CDR3 bases: TGTGCCAGTACCTATCTCAGGGGAGAGTTTGGAAACACCATATATTTT.